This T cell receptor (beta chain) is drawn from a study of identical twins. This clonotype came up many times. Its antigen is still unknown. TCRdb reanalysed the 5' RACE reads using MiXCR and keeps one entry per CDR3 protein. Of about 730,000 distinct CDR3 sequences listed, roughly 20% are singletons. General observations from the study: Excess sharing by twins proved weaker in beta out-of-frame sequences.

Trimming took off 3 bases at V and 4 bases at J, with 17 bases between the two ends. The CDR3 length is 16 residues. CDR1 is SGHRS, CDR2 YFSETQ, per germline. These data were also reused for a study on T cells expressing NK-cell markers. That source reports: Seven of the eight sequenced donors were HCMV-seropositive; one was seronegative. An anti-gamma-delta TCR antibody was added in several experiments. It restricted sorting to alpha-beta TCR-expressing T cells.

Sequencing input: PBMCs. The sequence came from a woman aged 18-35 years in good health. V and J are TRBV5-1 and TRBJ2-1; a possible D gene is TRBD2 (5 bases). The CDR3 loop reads CASSSQPGVGYNEQFF. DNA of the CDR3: TGCGCCAGCAGCTCACAGCCCGGGGTGGGATACAATGAGCAGTTCTTC.